This T cell receptor beta chain was profiled in a study of blood T cell repertoires in COVID-19. Study-wide background: T cells, B-cell-depleted T cells, or PBMCs supplied cDNA or gDNA.

The CDR3 spans 13 residues. V was pared by 3 bases and J by 9 bases, with 12 bases between. Germline loops: CDR1 MNHEY, CDR2 SMNVEV (reference sequence). Original handling: Amplification of reference gene primers was used by the study to estimate nucleated cell counts. The protocol was immunoSEQ multiplex PCR, while the TCRdb copy is restricted to in-frame clones and leaves out a portion. The V and J calls and clone size were taken over from that table, and D and trimming were inferred from the DNA. The sample shows fewer than 250,000 clones, about four fifths of them seen only once. This sequence originates from a woman aged 45 to 65 with acute or convalescent COVID-19. The chain employs TRBV27 and TRBJ1-5, with unresolved D. Sequencing input: peripheral blood. CDR3 nucleotide sequence: TGTGCCAGCAGTTTGCTTGACGGAGCGCCCCAGCATTTT. It is translated as CASSLLDGAPQHF.